The 8 T cell receptor beta chains given below trace back to one sample, sequenced in a study of blood T cells in healthy people across ages. Combining a sample-barcoded 5' primer with a J-beta primer mix, a second PCR ran for about 6 to 12 cycles. TCRdb re-called the 5' RACE reads through MiXCR, storing one row per CDR3 protein. The sample gives some 700,000 distinct CDR3 sequences, roughly two fifths of which show up once; around 20% is in the top ten. The source material was blood. Source of these receptors: a woman aged 60 to 75 in good health.

V usage is TRBV24-1 and J usage is TRBJ2-5, with D perhaps TRBD1 (6 bases). The J call may be in error: the DNA end matches TRBJ2-7 better. CDR1 and CDR2 from the germline V gene are KGHDR and SFDVKD. The CDR3 runs 11 residues. In DNA form, the CDR3 reads TGTGCCACCAGTCGGACAGACGAGCAGTACTTC. It specifies CATSRTDEQYF.

This clonotype was seen only a few times. The chain recombines TRBV7-9 with TRBJ2-1; the match to TRBD2 covers 12 bases. This CDR3 comprises 15 residues. J was trimmed by 6 bases and V by 5 bases; bases with no gene match: 5. Germline values: CDR1 SEHNR, CDR2 FQNEAQ (reference sequence). The CDR3 bases are TGTGCCAGCAGCCCTAGCGGGGGGGCCGTCAATGAGCAGTTCTTC. Amino acids: CASSPSGGAVNEQFF.

V is TRBV6-5 and J is TRBJ2-3, with TRBD2 as a possible D gene (5 bases). Looked up from germline, CDR1 is MNHEY and CDR2 is SVGAGI. The CDR3 spans 15 residues. Between the trimmed V and J ends, which lost 0 bases and 5 bases, there was a span of 12 bases. Here the CDR3 reads CASSYSTAGGDTQYF. The CDR3 DNA reads as TGTGCCAGCAGTTACTCGACGGCCGGAGGAGATACGCAGTATTTT.

On this clonotype: A junction boundary mismatches the germline segment, possibly from a read error. The chain carries TRBV27 and TRBJ1-5, with 8 bases that match TRBD1. CDR3 size: 14 residues. In germline, CDR1 is MNHEY, CDR2 SMNVEV (reference sequence). CDR3 DNA sequence: TGTGCCGGCAGCCCGGACAGGGGCAATCAGCCCCAGCATTTT. It codes for CAGSPDRGNQPQHF.

This sequence joins TRBV6-2 or TRBV6-3 and TRBJ2-7, with D unclear. With 2 bases removed from V and 5 bases from J, the gap between germline ends came to 10 bases. Germline CDR1 MNHEY, CDR2 SVGEGT. The CDR3 covers 13 residues. Here the CDR3 reads CASSYRARNEQYF. CDR3 nucleotide sequence: TGTGCCAGCAGTTACCGAGCTAGGAACGAGCAGTACTTC.

This clonotype appeared a few times. The chain employs TRBV7-6 and TRBJ2-7; D is uncertain. V gave up 4 bases and J gave up 9 bases, with 10 bases separating them. The CDR3 length is 11 residues. Germline loops: CDR1 SGHVS, CDR2 FNYEAQ. The CDR3 spells CASSSPPVQYF. In nucleotides, the CDR3 is TGTGCCAGCAGCTCCCCTCCGGTGCAGTACTTC.

This clonotype was observed a few times. The genes are TRBV27 and TRBJ1-2; D remains ambiguous. This CDR3 spans 16 amino acids. Germline V gene data show CDR1 as MNHEY and CDR2 as SMNVEV (reference sequence). Deletions cut 2 bases from V and 2 bases from J, with 15 bases between. DNA for the CDR3: TGTGCCAGCAGTTTACACGGGCGAGTTCCAAACTATGGCTACACCTTC. Residues: CASSLHGRVPNYGYTF.

Only a few counts were recorded for this clonotype. The chain couples TRBV7-2 to TRBJ2-4; perhaps TRBD2 as D (5 bases). Between the trimmed V and J ends, which lost 5 bases and 1 base, there was a span of 18 bases. Germline V gives CDR1 SGHTA, CDR2 FQGNSA. This CDR3 spans 17 amino acids. The CDR3 loop is CASSPLAAGRAKNIQYF. Written as DNA, the CDR3 is TGTGCCAGCAGCCCTCTAGCCGCTGGGCGGGCCAAAAACATTCAGTACTTC.